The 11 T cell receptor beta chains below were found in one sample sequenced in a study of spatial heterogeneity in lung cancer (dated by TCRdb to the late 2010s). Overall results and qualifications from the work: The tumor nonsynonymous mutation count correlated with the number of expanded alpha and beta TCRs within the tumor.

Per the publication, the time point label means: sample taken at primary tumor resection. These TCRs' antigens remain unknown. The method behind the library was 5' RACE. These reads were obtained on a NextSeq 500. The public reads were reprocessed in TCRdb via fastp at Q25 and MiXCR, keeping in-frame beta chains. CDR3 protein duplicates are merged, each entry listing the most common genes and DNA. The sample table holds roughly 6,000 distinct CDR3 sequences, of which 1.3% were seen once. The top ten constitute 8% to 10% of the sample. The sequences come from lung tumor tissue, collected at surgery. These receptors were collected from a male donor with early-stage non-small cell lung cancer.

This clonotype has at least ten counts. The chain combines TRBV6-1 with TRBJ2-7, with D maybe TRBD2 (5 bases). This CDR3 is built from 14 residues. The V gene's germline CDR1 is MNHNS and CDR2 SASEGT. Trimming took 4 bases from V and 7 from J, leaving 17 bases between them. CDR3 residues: CASSVRDPAREQYF. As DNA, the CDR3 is TGTGCCAGCAGTGTCCGGGATCCCGCCCGGGAGCAGTACTTC.

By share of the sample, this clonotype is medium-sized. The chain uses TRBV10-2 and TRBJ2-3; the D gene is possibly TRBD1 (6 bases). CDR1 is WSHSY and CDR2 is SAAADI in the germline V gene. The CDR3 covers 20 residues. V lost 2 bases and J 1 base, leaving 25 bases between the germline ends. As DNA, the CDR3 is TGCGCCAGCAGTGAGAACGGGCCCCGTATCTCAAACAGGGGCACAGATACGCAGTATTTT. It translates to CASSENGPRISNRGTDTQYF.

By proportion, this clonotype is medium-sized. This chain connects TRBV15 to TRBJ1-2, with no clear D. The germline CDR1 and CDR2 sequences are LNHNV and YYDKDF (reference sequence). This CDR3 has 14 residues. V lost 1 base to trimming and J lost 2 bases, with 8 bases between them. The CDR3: CATSRGRGNYGYTF. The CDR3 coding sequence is TGTGCCACCAGCAGAGGTCGGGGAAACTATGGCTACACCTTC.

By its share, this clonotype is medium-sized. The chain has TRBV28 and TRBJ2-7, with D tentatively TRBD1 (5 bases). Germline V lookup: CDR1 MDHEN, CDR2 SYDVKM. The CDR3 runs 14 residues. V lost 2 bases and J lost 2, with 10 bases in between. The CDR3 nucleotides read TGTGCCAGCAGTTTAGGGGCAATCCCCTACGAGCAGTACTTC. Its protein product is CASSLGAIPYEQYF.

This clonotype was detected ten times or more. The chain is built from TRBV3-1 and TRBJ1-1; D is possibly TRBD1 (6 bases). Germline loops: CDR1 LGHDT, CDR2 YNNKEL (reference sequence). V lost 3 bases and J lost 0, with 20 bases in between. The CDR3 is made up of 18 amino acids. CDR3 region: CASSHRFQGMGLNTEAFF. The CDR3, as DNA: TGTGCCAGCAGCCACCGTTTTCAGGGGATGGGCCTGAACACTGAAGCTTTCTTT.

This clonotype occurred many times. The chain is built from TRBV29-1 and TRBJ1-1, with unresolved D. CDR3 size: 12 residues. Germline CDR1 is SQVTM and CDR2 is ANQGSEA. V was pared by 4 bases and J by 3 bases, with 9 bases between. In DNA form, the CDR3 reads TGCAGCGTTGCGAAAGGATACACTGAAGCTTTCTTT. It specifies CSVAKGYTEAFF.

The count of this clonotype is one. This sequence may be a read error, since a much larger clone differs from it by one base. The CDR3 DNA is TGTGCCGGCAGTGTGGGACTAGCGGGACCTCCCTACAATGAGCAGTTCTTC. Amino acid sequence: CAGSVGLAGPPYNEQFF. The chain has TRBV6-6 and TRBJ2-1; TRBD2 agrees at 13 bases. The CDR3 length is 17 residues. The germline gives CDR1 MNHNY, CDR2 SVGAGI (reference sequence).

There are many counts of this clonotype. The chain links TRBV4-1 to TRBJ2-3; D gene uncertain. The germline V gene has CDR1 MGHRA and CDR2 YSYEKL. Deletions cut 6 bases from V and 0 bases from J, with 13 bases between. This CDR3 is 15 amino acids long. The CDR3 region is CASRSLELSTDTQYF. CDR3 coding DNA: TGCGCCAGCAGGTCCCTAGAACTAAGCACAGATACGCAGTATTTT.

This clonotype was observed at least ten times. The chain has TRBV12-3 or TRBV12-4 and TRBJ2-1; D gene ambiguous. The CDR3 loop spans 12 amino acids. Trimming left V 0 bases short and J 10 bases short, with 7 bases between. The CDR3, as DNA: TGTGCCAGCAGTTTAGCCCGCTGGGAGCAGTTCTTC. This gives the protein CASSLARWEQFF.

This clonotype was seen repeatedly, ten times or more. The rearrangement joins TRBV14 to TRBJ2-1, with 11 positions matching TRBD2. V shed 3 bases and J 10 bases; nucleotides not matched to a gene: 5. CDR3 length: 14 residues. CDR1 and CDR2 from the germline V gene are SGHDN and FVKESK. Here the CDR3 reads CASSQERLAGEQFF. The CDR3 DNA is TGTGCCAGCAGCCAGGAGAGACTAGCGGGGGAGCAGTTCTTC.

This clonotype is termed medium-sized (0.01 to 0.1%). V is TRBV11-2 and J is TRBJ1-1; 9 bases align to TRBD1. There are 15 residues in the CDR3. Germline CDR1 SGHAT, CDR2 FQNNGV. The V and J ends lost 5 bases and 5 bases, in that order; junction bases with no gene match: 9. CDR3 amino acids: CASSGGTGYLTEAFF. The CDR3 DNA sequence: TGTGCCAGCAGCGGAGGGACAGGGTATCTGACTGAAGCTTTCTTT.